This TCR beta chain was sequenced during a study of response to subunit inactivated influenza vaccine. In this sample, this clonotype turned up a few times. What it recognizes is unknown. One entry per CDR3 protein results from TCRdb running MiXCR on the RT-PCR reads. The sample carries hundreds of thousands of distinct CDR3 sequences, about 25% recorded once. The CDR3 has 15 amino acids. V shed 6 bases and J 8 bases; nucleotides not matched to a gene: 14. Study results and limitations: It was the authors' suggestion that each seasonal influenza vaccination recruits few new T cells.

The origin of this receptor is a man aged 45-65 years who received an inactivated influenza vaccine. The V gene is TRBV12-3 or TRBV12-4, the J gene TRBJ2-3; 7 bases are a match to TRBD2. Sample: CD4+ T cells sorted from PBMCs, taken roughly 5 days after vaccination. The CDR3 nucleotides read TGTGCCAGCAGCCGAGGGACGGCTTGGGAGGGTACGCAGTATTTT. Translation gives CASSRGTAWEGTQYF.